This T cell receptor beta chain was retrieved from a study of STAT5B mutations in CD4+ large granular lymphocyte leukemia. Turning to this clone: Its antigen is not identified.

Assay used: immunoSEQ multiplex PCR; TCRdb lists only in-frame clones, some missing. The sample lists under 55,000 clones; about 86% were seen once. The V segment lost 10 bases and the J segment 11 bases; nucleotides outside the gene matches: 12. Germline CDR1 is SNHLY and CDR2 is FYNNEI. The CDR3 is made up of 13 amino acids. Whole-study results and caveats: 8/27 top patient clones versus 2/35 control clones were TRBV06-family.

The genes are TRBV2 and TRBJ2-4, with 9 bases aligning to TRBD1. The sample consisted of CD4+ T cells from blood buffy coats. The clonotype originates from a human donor in good health. This CDR3 is CATTTTDRGFQYF. CDR3 sequence (DNA): TGTGCCACCACGACTACGGACAGGGGCTTTCAGTACTTC.